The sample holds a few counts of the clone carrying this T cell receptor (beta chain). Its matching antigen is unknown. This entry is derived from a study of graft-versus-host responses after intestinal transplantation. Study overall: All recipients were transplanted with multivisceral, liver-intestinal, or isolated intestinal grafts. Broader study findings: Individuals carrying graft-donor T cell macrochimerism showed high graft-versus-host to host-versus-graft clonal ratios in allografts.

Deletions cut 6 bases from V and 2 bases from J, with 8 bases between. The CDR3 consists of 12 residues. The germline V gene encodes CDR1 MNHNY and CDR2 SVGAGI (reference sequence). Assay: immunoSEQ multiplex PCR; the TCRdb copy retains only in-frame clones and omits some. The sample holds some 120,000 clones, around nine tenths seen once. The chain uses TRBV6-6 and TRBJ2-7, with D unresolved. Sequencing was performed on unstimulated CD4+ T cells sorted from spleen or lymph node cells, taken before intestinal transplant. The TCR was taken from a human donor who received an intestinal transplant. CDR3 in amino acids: CASSSLPYEQYF. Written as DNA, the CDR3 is TGTGCCAGCAGCTCCCTCCCCTACGAGCAGTACTTC.